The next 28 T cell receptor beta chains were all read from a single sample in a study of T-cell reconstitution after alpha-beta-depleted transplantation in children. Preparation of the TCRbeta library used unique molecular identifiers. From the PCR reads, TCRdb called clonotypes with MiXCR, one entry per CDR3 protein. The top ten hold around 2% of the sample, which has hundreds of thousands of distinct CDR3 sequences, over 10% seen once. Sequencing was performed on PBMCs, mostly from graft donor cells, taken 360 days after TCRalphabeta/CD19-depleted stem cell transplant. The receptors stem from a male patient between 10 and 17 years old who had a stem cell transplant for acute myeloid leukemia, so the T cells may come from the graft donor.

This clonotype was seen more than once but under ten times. CDR3 DNA sequence: TGTGCCAGCAGCTTGGGCCCCCAGAATGAGCAGTTCTTC. Amino acid sequence: CASSLGPQNEQFF. The chain recombines TRBV7-2 with TRBJ2-1, with unresolved D. Per the germline V gene, CDR1 is SGHTA and CDR2 is FQGNSA. V was shortened by 3 bases and J by 7 bases, with 10 bases between the two germline ends. CDR3 length equals 13 residues.

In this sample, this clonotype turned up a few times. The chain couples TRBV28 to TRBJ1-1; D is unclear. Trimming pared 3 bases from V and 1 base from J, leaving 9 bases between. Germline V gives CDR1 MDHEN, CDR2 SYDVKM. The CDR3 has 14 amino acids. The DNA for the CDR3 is TGTGCCAGCAGTTTGGCATTAGGGAACACTGAAGCTTTCTTT. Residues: CASSLALGNTEAFF.

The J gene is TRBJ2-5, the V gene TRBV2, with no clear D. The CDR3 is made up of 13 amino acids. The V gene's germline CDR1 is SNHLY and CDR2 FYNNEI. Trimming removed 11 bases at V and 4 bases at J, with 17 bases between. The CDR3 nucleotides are TGTGCCTTCAGACCCACGGTGGGAGAGACCCAGTACTTC. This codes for CAFRPTVGETQYF.

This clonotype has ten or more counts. CDR3 nucleotide sequence: TGTGCCAGCAGAGGGACTGGAAGCACCGGGGAGCTGTTTTTT. Translated: CASRGTGSTGELFF. This chain joins TRBV12-3 or TRBV12-4 and TRBJ2-2; TRBD2 is a possible D gene (6 bases). V was clipped by 6 bases and J by 4 bases, with 12 bases between them. The CDR3 loop spans 14 amino acids.

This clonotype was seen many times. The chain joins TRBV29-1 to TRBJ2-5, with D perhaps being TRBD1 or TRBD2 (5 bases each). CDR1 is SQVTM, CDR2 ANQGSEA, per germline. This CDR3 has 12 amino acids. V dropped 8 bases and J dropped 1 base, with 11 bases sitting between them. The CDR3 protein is CSFGGSQETQYF. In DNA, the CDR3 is TGCAGCTTTGGGGGATCCCAAGAGACCCAGTACTTC.

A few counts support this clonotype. CDR3 sequence (DNA): TGTGCCAGCAGCCAAGATCCCGGACAGGGGGCGTTCCACGAGCAGTACTTC. Protein product: CASSQDPGQGAFHEQYF. The chain is built from TRBV4-2 and TRBJ2-7; 11 nucleotides line up with TRBD1. This CDR3 has 17 residues. CDR1 LGHNA and CDR2 YNFKEQ come from the germline V gene. V was clipped by 0 bases and J by 5 bases; unmatched bases: 9.

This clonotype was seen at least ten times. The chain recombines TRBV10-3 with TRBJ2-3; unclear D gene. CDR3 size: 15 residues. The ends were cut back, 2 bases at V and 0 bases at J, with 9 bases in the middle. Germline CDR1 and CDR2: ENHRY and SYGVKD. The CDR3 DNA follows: TGTGCCATCAGTGAGCGGCTATCTAGCACAGATACGCAGTATTTT. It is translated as CAISERLSSTDTQYF.

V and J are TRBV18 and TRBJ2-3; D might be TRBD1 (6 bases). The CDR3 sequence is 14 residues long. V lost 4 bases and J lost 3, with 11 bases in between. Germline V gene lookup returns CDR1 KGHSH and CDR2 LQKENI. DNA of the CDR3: TGTGCCAGCTCACGAACAGGGACGACAGATACGCAGTATTTT. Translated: CASSRTGTTDTQYF.

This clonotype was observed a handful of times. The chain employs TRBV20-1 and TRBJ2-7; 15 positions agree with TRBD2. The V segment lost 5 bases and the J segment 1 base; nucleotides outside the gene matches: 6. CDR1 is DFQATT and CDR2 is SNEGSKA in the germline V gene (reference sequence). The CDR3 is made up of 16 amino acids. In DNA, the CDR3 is TGCAGTGCTTCTGGACTAGCGGGAGGGTTGTCCTACGAGCAGTACTTC. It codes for CSASGLAGGLSYEQYF.

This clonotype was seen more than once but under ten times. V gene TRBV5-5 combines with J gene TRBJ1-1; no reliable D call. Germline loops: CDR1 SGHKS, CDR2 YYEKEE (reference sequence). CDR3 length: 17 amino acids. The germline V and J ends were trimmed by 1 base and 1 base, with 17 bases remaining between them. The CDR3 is CASSLTVALSTNTEAFF. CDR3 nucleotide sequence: TGTGCCAGCAGCTTGACTGTCGCCCTCTCTACGAACACTGAAGCTTTCTTT.

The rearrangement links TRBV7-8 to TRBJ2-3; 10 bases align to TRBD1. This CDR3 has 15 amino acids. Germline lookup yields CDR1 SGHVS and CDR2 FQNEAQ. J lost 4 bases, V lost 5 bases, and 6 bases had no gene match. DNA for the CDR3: TGTGCCAGCAGCCCGACAGGGGGCCTGTCAGATACGCAGTATTTT. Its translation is CASSPTGGLSDTQYF. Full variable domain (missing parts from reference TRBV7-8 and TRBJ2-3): GAGVSQSPRYKVAKRGQDVALRCDPISGHVSLFWYQQALGQGPEFLTYFQNEAQLDKSGLPSDRFFAERPEGSVSTLKIQRTQQEDSAVYLCASSPTGGLSDTQYFGPGTRLTVL.

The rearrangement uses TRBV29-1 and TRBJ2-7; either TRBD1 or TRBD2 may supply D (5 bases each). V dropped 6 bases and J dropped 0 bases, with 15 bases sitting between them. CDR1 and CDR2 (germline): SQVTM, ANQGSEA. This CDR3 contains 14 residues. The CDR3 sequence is CSVLGDGYSYEQYF. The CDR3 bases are TGCAGCGTCCTCGGGGACGGTTACTCCTACGAGCAGTACTTC.

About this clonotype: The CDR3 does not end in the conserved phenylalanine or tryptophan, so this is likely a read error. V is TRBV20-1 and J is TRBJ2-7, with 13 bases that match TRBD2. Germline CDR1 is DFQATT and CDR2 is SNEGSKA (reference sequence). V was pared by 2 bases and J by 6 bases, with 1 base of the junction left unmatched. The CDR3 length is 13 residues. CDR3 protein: CSARRTSGSEQYS. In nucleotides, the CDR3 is TGCAGTGCTAGACGGACTAGCGGGAGCGAGCAGTACTCC.

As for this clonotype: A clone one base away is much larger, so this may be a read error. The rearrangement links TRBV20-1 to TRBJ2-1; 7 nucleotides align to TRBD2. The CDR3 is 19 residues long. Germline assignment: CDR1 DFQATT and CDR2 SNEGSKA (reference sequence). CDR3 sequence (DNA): TGCTGTGCTAGAGAGCCGGGACTACCTAGGCCCAGCTCCTACAATGAGCAGTTCTTC. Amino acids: CCAREPGLPRPSSYNEQFF.

CDR3 loop: CASSPGRTGGAYEQYF. The CDR3 DNA reads as TGCGCCAGCAGCCCTGGTCGGACAGGGGGCGCCTACGAGCAGTACTTC. The chain carries TRBV4-3 and TRBJ2-7; 11 bases are a match to TRBD1. The CDR3 covers 16 residues. The J segment lost 2 bases and the V segment lost 4 bases, leaving 7 bases of the junction unmatched. From germline, CDR1 is LGHNA and CDR2 YSLEER.

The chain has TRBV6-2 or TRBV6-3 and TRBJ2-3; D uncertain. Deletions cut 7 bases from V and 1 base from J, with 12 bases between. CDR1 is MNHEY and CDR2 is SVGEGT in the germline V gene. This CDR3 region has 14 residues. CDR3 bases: TGTGCCAGCACCCTTCCAAGCGGCACAGATACGCAGTATTTT. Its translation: CASTLPSGTDTQYF.

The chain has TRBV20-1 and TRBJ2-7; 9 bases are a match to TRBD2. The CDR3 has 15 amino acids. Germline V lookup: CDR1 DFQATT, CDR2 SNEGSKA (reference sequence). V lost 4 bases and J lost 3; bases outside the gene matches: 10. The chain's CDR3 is CSAKRLAESLYEQYF. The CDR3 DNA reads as TGCAGTGCTAAGAGACTAGCGGAAAGTCTCTACGAGCAGTACTTC.

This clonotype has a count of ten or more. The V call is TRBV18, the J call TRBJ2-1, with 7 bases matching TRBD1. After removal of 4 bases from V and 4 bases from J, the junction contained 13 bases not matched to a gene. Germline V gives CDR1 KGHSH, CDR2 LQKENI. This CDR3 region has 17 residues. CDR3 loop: CASSLKTGNIGYNEQFF. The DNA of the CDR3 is TGTGCCAGCTCACTGAAGACAGGGAATATCGGGTACAATGAGCAGTTCTTC.

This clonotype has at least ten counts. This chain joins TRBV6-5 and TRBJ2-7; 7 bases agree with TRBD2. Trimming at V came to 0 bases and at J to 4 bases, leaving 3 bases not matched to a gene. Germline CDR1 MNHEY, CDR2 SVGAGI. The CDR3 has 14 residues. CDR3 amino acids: CASSYSAGLYEQYF. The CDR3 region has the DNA TGTGCCAGCAGTTACTCAGCGGGGTTGTACGAGCAGTACTTC.

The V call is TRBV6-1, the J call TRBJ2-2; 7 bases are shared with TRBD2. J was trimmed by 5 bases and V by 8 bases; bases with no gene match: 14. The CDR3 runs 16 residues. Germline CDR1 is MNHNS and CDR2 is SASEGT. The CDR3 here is CASGRGPFWRTGELFF. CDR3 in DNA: TGTGCCAGCGGGAGGGGTCCTTTCTGGAGGACCGGGGAGCTGTTTTTT.

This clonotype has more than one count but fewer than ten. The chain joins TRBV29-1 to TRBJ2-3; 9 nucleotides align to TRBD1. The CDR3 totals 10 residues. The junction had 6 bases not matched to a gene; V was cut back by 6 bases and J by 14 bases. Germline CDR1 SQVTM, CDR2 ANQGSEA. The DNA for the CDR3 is TGCAGCGTCCCGGGACAGGGTTCGTATTTT. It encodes CSVPGQGSYF.

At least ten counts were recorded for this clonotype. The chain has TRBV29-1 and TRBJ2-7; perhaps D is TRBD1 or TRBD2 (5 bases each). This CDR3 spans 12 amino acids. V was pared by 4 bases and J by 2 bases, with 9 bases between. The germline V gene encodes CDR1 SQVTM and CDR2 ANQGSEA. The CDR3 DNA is TGCAGCGTTGTTGGGGACCCCTACGAGCAGTACTTC. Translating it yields CSVVGDPYEQYF.

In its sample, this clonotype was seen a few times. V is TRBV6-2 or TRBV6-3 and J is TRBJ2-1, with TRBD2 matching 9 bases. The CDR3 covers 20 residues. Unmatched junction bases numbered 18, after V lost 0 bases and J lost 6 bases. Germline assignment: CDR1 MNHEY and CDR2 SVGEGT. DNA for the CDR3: TGTGCCAGCAGTTACTCTAGCGGGAGTCTTCCCGGGCCGGACTCCAATGAGCAGTTCTTC. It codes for CASSYSSGSLPGPDSNEQFF.

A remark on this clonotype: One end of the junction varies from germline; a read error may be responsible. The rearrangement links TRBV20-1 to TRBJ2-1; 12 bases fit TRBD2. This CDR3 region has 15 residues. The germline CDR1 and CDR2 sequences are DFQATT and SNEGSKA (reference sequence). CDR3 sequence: CCASRLAGAYNEQFF. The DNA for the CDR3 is TGCTGTGCTAGTCGACTAGCGGGAGCCTACAATGAGCAGTTCTTC.

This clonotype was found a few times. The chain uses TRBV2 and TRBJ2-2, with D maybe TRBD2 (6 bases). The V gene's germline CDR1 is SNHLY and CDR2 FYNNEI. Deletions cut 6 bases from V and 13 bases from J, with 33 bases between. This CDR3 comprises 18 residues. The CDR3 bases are TGTGCCAGCAGCCGGGAGTTGGAAGCAAGGCTGATTGGTGGGAGGCTGTTTTTT. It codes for CASSRELEARLIGGRLFF.

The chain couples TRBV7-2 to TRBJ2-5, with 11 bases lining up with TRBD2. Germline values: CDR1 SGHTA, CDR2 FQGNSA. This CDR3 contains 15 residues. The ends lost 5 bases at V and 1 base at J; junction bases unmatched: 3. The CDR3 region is CASSTSGSPQETQYF. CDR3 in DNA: TGTGCCAGCAGCACTAGCGGGAGTCCCCAAGAGACCCAGTACTTC.

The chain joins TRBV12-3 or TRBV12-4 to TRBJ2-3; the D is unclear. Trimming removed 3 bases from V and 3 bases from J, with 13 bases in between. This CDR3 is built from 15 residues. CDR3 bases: TGTGCCAGCAGTTTTCACCTAGGTGGGACAGATACGCAGTATTTT. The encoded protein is CASSFHLGGTDTQYF.

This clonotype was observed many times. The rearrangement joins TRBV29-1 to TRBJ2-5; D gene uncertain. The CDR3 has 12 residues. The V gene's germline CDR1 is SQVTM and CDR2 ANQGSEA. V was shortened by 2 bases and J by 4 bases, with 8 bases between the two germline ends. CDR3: CSVEYTGETQYF. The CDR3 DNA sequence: TGCAGCGTTGAATATACTGGAGAGACCCAGTACTTC.